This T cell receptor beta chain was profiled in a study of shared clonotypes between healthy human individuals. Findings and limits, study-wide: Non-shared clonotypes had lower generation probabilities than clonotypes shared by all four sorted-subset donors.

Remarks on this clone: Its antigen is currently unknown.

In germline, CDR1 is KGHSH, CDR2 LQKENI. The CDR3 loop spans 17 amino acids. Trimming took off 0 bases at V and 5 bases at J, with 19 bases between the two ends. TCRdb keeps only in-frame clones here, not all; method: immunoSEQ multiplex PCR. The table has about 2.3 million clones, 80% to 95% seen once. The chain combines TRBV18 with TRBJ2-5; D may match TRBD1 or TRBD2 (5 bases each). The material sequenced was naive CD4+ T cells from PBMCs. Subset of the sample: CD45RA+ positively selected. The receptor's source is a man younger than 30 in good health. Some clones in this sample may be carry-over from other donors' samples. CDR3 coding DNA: TGTGCCAGCTCACCACCCCATGGGGCGGGCACCGCGGAGACCCAGTACTTC. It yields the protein CASSPPHGAGTAETQYF. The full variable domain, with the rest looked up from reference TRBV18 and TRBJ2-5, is NAGVMQNPRHLVRRRGQEARLRCSPMKGHSHVYWYRQLPEEGLKFMVYLQKENIIDESGMPKERFSAEFPKEGPSILRIQQVVRGDSAAYFCASSPPHGAGTAETQYFGPGTRLLVL.